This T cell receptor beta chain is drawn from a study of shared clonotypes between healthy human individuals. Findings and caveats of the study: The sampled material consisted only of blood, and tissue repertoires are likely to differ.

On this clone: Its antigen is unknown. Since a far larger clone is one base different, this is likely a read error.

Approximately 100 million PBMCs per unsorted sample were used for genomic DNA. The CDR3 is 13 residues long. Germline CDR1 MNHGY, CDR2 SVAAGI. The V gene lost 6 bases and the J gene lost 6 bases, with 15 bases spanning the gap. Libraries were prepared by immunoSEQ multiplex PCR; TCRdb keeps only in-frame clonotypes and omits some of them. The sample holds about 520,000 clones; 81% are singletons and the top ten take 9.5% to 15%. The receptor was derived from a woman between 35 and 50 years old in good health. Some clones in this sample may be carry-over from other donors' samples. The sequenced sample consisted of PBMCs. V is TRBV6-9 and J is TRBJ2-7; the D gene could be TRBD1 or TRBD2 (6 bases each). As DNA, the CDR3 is TGTGCCAGCAGCCTTGTGGGGGGCTGCGAGCAGTACTTC. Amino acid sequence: CASSLVGGCEQYF.